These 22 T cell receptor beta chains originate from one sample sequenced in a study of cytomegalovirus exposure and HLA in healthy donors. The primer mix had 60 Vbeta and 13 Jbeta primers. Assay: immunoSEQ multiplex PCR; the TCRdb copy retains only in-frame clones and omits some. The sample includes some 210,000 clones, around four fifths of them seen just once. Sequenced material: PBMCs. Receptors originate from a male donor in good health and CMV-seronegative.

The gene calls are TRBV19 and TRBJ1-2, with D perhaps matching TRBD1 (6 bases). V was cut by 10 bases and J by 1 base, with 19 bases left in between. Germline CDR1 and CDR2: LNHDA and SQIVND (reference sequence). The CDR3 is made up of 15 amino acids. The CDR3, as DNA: TGTGCCACCTTGGAAGGACAGACTCTTAACTATGGCTACACCTTC. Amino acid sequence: CATLEGQTLNYGYTF. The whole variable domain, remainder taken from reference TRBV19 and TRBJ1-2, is DGGITQSPKYLFRKEGQNVTLSCEQNLNHDAMYWYRQDPGQGLRLIYYSQIVNDFQKGDIAEGYSVSREKKESFPLTVTSAQKNPTAFYLCATLEGQTLNYGYTFGSGTRLTVV.

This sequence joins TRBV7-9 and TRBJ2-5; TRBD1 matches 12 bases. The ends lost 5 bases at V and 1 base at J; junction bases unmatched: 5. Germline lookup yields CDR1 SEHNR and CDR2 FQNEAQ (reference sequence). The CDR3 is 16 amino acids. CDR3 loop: CASSPGDRGPQETQYF. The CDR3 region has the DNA TGTGCCAGCAGCCCAGGGGACAGGGGGCCCCAAGAGACCCAGTACTTC.

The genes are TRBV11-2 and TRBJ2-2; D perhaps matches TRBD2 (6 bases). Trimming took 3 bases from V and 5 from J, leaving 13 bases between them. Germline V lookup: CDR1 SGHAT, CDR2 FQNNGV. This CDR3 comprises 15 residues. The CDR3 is CASSFALAQTGELFF. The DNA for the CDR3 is TGTGCCAGCAGCTTTGCACTAGCCCAGACCGGGGAGCTGTTTTTT.

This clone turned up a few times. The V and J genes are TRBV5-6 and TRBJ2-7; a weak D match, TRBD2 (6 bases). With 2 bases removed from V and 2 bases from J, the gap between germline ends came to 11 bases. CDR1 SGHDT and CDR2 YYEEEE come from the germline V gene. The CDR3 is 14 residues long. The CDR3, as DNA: TGTGCCAGCAGCTTTAGCGGCAGGGCCTACGAGCAGTACTTC. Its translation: CASSFSGRAYEQYF.

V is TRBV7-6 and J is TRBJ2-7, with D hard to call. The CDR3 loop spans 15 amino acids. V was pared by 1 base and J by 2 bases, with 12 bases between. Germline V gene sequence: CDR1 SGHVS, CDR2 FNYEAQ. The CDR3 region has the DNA TGTGCCAGCAGCTTAGGGGCGCAGGCGACCTACGAGCAGTACTTC. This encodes CASSLGAQATYEQYF.

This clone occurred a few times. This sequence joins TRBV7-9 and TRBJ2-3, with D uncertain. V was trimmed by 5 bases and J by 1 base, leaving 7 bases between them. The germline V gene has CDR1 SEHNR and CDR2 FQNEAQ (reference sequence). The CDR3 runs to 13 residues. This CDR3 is CASSKTGTDTQYF. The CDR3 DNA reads TGTGCCAGCAGCAAGACTGGCACAGATACGCAGTATTTT. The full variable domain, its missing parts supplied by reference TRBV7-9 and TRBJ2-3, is DTGVSQNPRHKITKRGQNVTFRCDPISEHNRLYWYRQTLGQGPEFLTYFQNEAQLEKSRLLSDRFSAERPKGSFSTLEIQRTEQGDSAMYLCASSKTGTDTQYFGPGTRLTVL.

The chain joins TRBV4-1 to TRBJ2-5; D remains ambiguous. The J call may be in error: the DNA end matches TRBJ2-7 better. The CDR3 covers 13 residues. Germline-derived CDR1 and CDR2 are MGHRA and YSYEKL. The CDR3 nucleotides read TGCGCCAGCAGCCAAGGCATATCCTACGAGCAGTACTTC. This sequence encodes CASSQGISYEQYF.

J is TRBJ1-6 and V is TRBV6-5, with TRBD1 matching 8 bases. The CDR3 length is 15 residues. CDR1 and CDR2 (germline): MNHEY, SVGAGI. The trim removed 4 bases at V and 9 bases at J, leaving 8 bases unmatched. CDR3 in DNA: TGTGCCAGCAGTTCCTATGGACAGGGTCCTTCACCCCTCCACTTT. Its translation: CASSSYGQGPSPLHF.

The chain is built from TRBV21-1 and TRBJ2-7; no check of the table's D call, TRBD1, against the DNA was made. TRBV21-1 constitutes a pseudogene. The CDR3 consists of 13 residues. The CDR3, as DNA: TGTGCCGCGTGGGACACCCACTCCTACGAGCAGTACTTC. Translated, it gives CAAWDTHSYEQYF.

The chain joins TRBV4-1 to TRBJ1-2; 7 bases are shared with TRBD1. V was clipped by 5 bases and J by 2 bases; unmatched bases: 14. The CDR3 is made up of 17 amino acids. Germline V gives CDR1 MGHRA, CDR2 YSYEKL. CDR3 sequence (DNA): TGCGCCAGCAGCGACGGTACTGGACAGGATCTGAACTATGGCTACACCTTC. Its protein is CASSDGTGQDLNYGYTF.

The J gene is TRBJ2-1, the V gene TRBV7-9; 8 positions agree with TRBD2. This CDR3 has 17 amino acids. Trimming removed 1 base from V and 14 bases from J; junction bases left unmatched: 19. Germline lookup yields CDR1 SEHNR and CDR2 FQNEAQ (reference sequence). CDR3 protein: CASSLGGASGSHLIEFF. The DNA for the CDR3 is TGTGCCAGCAGCTTAGGGGGGGCCAGCGGGAGCCATCTTATAGAGTTCTTC. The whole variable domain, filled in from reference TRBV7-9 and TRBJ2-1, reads DTGVSQNPRHKITKRGQNVTFRCDPISEHNRLYWYRQTLGQGPEFLTYFQNEAQLEKSRLLSDRFSAERPKGSFSTLEIQRTEQGDSAMYLCASSLGGASGSHLIEFFGPGTRLTVL.

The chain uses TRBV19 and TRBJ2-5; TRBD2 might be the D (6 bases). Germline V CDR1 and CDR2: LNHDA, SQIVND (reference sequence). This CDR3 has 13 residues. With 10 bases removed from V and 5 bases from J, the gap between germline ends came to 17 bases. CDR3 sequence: CATSSGVRETQYF. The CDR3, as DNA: TGTGCCACGTCGTCGGGGGTCCGGGAGACCCAGTACTTC.

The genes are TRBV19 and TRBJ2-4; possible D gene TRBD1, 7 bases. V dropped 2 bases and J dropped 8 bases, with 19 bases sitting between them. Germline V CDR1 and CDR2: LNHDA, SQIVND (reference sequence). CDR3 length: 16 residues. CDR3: CASSINGARGTYIQYF. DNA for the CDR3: TGTGCCAGTAGTATAAACGGGGCCAGGGGGACTTACATTCAGTACTTC.

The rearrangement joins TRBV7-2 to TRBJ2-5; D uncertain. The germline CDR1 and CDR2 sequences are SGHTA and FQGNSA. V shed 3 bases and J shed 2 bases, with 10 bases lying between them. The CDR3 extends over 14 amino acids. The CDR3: CASSFGGVQETQYF. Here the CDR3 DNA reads TGTGCCAGCAGCTTTGGTGGAGTTCAAGAGACCCAGTACTTC.

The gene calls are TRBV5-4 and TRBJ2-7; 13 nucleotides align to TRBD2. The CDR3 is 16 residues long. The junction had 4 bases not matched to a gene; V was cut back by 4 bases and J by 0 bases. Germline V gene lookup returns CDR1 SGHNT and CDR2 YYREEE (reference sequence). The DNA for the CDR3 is TGTGCCAGCAGCCCCCGGACTAGCGGGAGCTCCTACGAGCAGTACTTC. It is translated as CASSPRTSGSSYEQYF.

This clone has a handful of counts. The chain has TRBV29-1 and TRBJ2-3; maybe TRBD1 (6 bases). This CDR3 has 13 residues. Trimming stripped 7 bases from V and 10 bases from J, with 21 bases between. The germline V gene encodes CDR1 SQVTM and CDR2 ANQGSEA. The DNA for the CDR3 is TGCAGCGCCTCGAGACAGGCTGGCGGTGCGCAGTATTTT. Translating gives CSASRQAGGAQYF.

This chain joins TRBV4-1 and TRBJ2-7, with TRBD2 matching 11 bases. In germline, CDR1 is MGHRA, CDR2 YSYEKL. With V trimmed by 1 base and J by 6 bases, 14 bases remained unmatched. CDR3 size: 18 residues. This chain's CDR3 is CASSQVPERVAGGLEQYF. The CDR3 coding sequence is TGCGCCAGCAGCCAAGTCCCGGAGAGAGTAGCGGGAGGGCTCGAGCAGTACTTC.

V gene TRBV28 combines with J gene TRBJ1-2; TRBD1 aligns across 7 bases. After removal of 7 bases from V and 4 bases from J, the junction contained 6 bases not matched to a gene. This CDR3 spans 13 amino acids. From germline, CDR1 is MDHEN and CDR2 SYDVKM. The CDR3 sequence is CASTPTGSYGYTF. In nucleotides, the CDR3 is TGTGCCAGCACCCCGACAGGGAGCTATGGCTACACCTTC.

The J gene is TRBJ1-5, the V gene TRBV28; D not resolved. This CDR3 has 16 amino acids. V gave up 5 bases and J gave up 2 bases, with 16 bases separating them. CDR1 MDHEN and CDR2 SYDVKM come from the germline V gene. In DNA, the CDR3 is TGTGCCAGCAGTCCTTCGGTACGGCAGGGCAATCAGCCCCAGCATTTT. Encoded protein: CASSPSVRQGNQPQHF.

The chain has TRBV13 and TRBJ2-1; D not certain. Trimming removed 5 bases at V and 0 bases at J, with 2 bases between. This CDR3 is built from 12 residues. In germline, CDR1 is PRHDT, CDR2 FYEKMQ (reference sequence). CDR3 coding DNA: TGTGCCAGCAGCCGCTCCTACAATGAGCAGTTCTTC. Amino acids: CASSRSYNEQFF.

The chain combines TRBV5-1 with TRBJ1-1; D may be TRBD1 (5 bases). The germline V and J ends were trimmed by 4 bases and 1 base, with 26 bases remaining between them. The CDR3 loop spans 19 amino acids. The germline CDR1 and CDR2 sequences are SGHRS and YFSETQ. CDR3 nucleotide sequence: TGCGCCAGCAGCCCTAAGGGCCCAAGCAACAGGCTACAGAACACTGAAGCTTTCTTT. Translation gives CASSPKGPSNRLQNTEAFF. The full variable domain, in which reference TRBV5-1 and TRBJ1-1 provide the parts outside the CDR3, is KAGVTQTPRYLIKTRGQQVTLSCSPISGHRSVSWYQQTPGQGLQFLFEYFSETQRNKGNFPGRFSGRQFSNSRSEMNVSTLELGDSALYLCASSPKGPSNRLQNTEAFFGQGTRLTVV.

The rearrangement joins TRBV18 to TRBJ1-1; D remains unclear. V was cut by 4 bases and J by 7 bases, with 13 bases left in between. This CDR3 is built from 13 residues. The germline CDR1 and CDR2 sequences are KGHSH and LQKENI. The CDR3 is CASSRSSVVEAFF. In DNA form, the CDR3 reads TGTGCCAGCTCACGATCGTCGGTCGTTGAAGCTTTCTTT.